The 22 T cell receptor beta chains below were found in one sample sequenced in a study of control samples from healthy donors and cancer patients. Clones were read by immunoSEQ multiplex PCR, and TCRdb kept only the in-frame ones, dropping some. This table has tens of thousands of clones, roughly 90% appearing once. Material for sequencing was PBMCs. The receptors were gathered from a middle-aged woman with head and neck cancer.

J is TRBJ2-7 and V is TRBV27; 7 nucleotides align to TRBD2. Germline CDR1 and CDR2: MNHEY and SMNVEV (reference sequence). The CDR3 runs 17 residues. Germline trimming cut 9 bases from V and 2 bases from J; bases unmatched to any gene: 19. The CDR3 is CARPRRGRAPRTYEQYF. For the CDR3, the DNA is TGTGCCAGGCCAAGGCGTGGGAGGGCCCCAAGAACCTACGAGCAGTACTTC.

V and J are TRBV7-2 and TRBJ2-7; no firm D call. Germline CDR1 and CDR2: SGHTA and FQGNSA. The CDR3 runs to 14 residues. V gave up 3 bases and J gave up 4 bases, with 13 bases separating them. The DNA of the CDR3 is TGTGCCAGCAGCTTCTCCACGTCTCCGTACGAGCAGTACTTC. Translating it yields CASSFSTSPYEQYF.

CDR3 DNA sequence: TGTGCCAGCAGCTTAGGTGACTATGGCTACACCTTC. It translates to CASSLGDYGYTF. The gene calls are TRBV7-9 and TRBJ1-2; no firm D call. In germline, CDR1 is SEHNR, CDR2 FQNEAQ (reference sequence). V was pared by 1 base and J by 3 bases, with 3 bases between. The CDR3 loop spans 12 amino acids. Full variable domain (missing parts from reference TRBV7-9 and TRBJ1-2): DTGVSQNPRHKITKRGQNVTFRCDPISEHNRLYWYRQTLGQGPEFLTYFQNEAQLEKSRLLSDRFSAERPKGSFSTLEIQRTEQGDSAMYLCASSLGDYGYTFGSGTRLTVV.

The chain combines TRBV7-2 with TRBJ2-2; 10 nucleotides line up with TRBD2. The CDR3 totals 17 residues. CDR1 is SGHTA, CDR2 FQGNSA, per germline. The ends lost 6 bases at V and 3 bases at J; junction bases unmatched: 10. CDR3 in amino acids: CASSRDAGLAYTGELFF. The CDR3 DNA is TGTGCCAGCAGTCGAGACGCGGGACTAGCGTACACCGGGGAGCTGTTTTTT.

The gene calls are TRBV30 and TRBJ2-5; D is possibly TRBD2 (6 bases). The ends were cut back, 2 bases at V and 0 bases at J, with 16 bases in the middle. The CDR3 runs 16 residues. Germline CDR1 and CDR2: GTSNPN and SVGIG (reference sequence). In DNA, the CDR3 is TGTGCCTGGAGTCTAACCGGGACTCTGTACCAAGAGACCCAGTACTTC. Amino acid sequence: CAWSLTGTLYQETQYF. The full variable domain, completed using reference TRBV30 and TRBJ2-5, is SQTIHQWPATLVQPVGSPLSLECTVEGTSNPNLYWYRQAAGRGLQLLFYSVGIGQISSEVPQNLSASRPQDRQFILSSKKLLLSDSGFYLCAWSLTGTLYQETQYFGPGTRLLVL.

The chain uses TRBV5-5 and TRBJ1-1; no firm D call. This CDR3 has 14 amino acids. Germline-derived CDR1 and CDR2 are SGHKS and YYEKEE (reference sequence). Trimming stripped 0 bases from V and 2 bases from J, with 8 bases between. The CDR3 reads CASSLGNVNTEAFF. CDR3 sequence (DNA): TGTGCCAGCAGCTTGGGGAACGTAAACACTGAAGCTTTCTTT.

V and J are TRBV28 and TRBJ2-7; no definite D call. Germline V gives CDR1 MDHEN, CDR2 SYDVKM. Trimming cost V 6 bases and J 6 bases, with 15 bases left between them. This CDR3 has 13 residues. The CDR3 nucleotides read TGTGCCAGCAGCCCTCCTCCATATGGCGAGCAGTACTTC. Amino acids: CASSPPPYGEQYF.

The chain has TRBV4-1 and TRBJ1-2, with D tentatively TRBD1 (6 bases). There are 13 residues in the CDR3. In germline, CDR1 is MGHRA, CDR2 YSYEKL. The ends were cut back, 1 base at V and 9 bases at J, with 12 bases in the middle. CDR3 protein: CASSQAGVSRYTF. The CDR3 bases are TGCGCCAGCAGCCAAGCAGGGGTTTCGCGCTACACCTTC.

J is TRBJ2-4 and V is TRBV5-8; D may be TRBD1 (5 bases). CDR1 and CDR2 from the germline V gene are SGHTS and YDEGEE. CDR3 length: 17 amino acids. Between the trimmed V and J ends, which lost 4 bases and 8 bases, there was a span of 25 bases. In DNA form, the CDR3 reads TGTGCCAGCAGCCATACTCTCTACGCAGGGAATTGGGACATTCAGTACTTC. Protein sequence: CASSHTLYAGNWDIQYF.

CDR3 protein: CASSPTGQGYGYTF. CDR3 nucleotide sequence: TGTGCCAGTAGTCCAACGGGCCAGGGTTATGGCTACACCTTC. The chain carries TRBV19 and TRBJ1-2, with TRBD1 as a possible D gene (5 bases). Per germline, CDR1 LNHDA and CDR2 SQIVND (reference sequence). CDR3 length: 14 residues. Trimming shortened V by 5 bases and J by 5 bases, and 15 bases separated the two germline ends.

The V call is TRBV20-1, the J call TRBJ2-7; 7 bases fit TRBD1. The V segment lost 3 bases and the J segment 6 bases; nucleotides outside the gene matches: 2. CDR3 length: 11 residues. The germline gives CDR1 DFQATT, CDR2 SNEGSKA (reference sequence). CDR3 region: CSASSGGEQYF. The CDR3 DNA is TGCAGTGCTAGTTCAGGGGGCGAGCAGTACTTC.

The chain is built from TRBV7-2 and TRBJ2-5; D unclear. V was trimmed by 2 bases and J by 6 bases, leaving 4 bases between them. This CDR3 spans 11 amino acids. The germline V gene has CDR1 SGHTA and CDR2 FQGNSA. CDR3 coding DNA: TGTGCCAGCAGCTTAATTCAGACCCAGTACTTC. Translated: CASSLIQTQYF.

The rearrangement joins TRBV11-2 to TRBJ2-7; 7 nucleotides line up with TRBD1. The CDR3 length is 16 residues. V lost 2 bases, J lost 2 bases, and 9 bases stayed unmatched. CDR1 is SGHAT and CDR2 is FQNNGV in the germline V gene. The CDR3 nucleotides are TGTGCCAGCAGCTTATACAAGGGGGCTGCACCCTACGAGCAGTACTTC. This translates into CASSLYKGAAPYEQYF.

This clone was seen more than once but under ten times. The V call is TRBV5-1, the J call TRBJ2-3; TRBD1 is a possible D gene (7 bases). This CDR3 contains 16 residues. CDR1 SGHRS and CDR2 YFSETQ come from the germline V gene. Trimming stripped 4 bases from V and 2 bases from J, with 17 bases between. The CDR3 coding sequence is TGCGCCAGCAGCCGATTGACAGGGACTTACACAGATACGCAGTATTTT. Its protein product is CASSRLTGTYTDTQYF.

The chain uses TRBV19 and TRBJ2-7; D is unclear. The CDR3 extends over 12 amino acids. In germline, CDR1 is LNHDA, CDR2 SQIVND (reference sequence). The germline V and J ends were trimmed by 1 base and 3 bases, with 4 bases remaining between them. The CDR3 reads CASSIGSYEQYF. The CDR3 region has the DNA TGTGCCAGTAGTATAGGCAGCTACGAGCAGTACTTC.

The chain uses TRBV21-1 and TRBJ2-1; no check of the table's D call, TRBD2, against the DNA was made. TRBV21-1 is a documented pseudogene. This CDR3 has 18 amino acids. DNA for the CDR3: TGTGCCAGCAGCCGCGGGGGGACAGTGGGACTAGCGGGGCACTTGAGGTTCTTC. This sequence encodes CASSRGGTVGLAGHLRFF.

This rearrangement joins TRBV12-3 or TRBV12-4 to TRBJ2-5; D call uncertain. The CDR3 is made up of 11 amino acids. The ends were cut back, 2 bases at V and 5 bases at J, with 3 bases in the middle. The CDR3 reads CASSLKETQYF. DNA of the CDR3: TGTGCCAGCAGTTTAAAGGAGACCCAGTACTTC.

The chain combines TRBV2 with TRBJ2-7; D not certain. V lost 4 bases and J 4 bases, leaving 5 bases between the germline ends. There are 11 residues in the CDR3. Germline V gene sequence: CDR1 SNHLY, CDR2 FYNNEI. The CDR3 nucleotides read TGTGCCAGCAGTGTACGGTACGAGCAGTACTTC. Protein sequence: CASSVRYEQYF.

This chain joins TRBV28 and TRBJ2-7; 7 nucleotides align to TRBD1. CDR1 and CDR2 (germline): MDHEN, SYDVKM. This CDR3 has 16 amino acids. V shed 3 bases and J 3 bases; nucleotides not matched to a gene: 11. The CDR3 nucleotides are TGTGCCAGCAGTTTCAGACAGGGAATGGCCTACTACGAGCAGTACTTC. This codes for CASSFRQGMAYYEQYF.

The gene calls are TRBV11-2 and TRBJ2-7, with a weak D call TRBD1 (6 bases). The CDR3 consists of 13 residues. Germline V gene lookup returns CDR1 SGHAT and CDR2 FQNNGV. V lost 0 bases and J lost 5, with 8 bases in between. CDR3 protein: CASSLDRGHEQYF. CDR3 in DNA: TGTGCCAGCAGCTTAGACAGGGGCCACGAGCAGTACTTC. Full variable domain (rest looked up from reference TRBV11-2 and TRBJ2-7): EAGVAQSPRYKIIEKRQSVAFWCNPISGHATLYWYQQILGQGPKLLIQFQNNGVVDDSQLPKDRFSAERLKGVDSTLKIQPAKLEDSAVYLCASSLDRGHEQYFGPGTRLTVT.

The chain uses TRBV2 and TRBJ2-1; 7 nucleotides match TRBD1. Germline CDR1 SNHLY, CDR2 FYNNEI. After removal of 6 bases from V and 2 bases from J, the junction contained 4 bases not matched to a gene. CDR3 length: 14 amino acids. The DNA for the CDR3 is TGTGCCAGCAGACTACAGGGGACCTACAATGAGCAGTTCTTC. The encoded protein is CASRLQGTYNEQFF.

The chain combines TRBV19 with TRBJ2-1; 10 bases line up with TRBD1. Germline CDR1 reads LNHDA; CDR2 reads SQIVND (reference sequence). CDR3 size: 15 residues. V lost 7 bases, J lost 7 bases, and 10 bases stayed unmatched. CDR3 loop: CASTPRDRGSNEQFF. In DNA form, the CDR3 reads TGTGCCAGTACCCCCCGGGACAGGGGCAGTAATGAGCAGTTCTTC.